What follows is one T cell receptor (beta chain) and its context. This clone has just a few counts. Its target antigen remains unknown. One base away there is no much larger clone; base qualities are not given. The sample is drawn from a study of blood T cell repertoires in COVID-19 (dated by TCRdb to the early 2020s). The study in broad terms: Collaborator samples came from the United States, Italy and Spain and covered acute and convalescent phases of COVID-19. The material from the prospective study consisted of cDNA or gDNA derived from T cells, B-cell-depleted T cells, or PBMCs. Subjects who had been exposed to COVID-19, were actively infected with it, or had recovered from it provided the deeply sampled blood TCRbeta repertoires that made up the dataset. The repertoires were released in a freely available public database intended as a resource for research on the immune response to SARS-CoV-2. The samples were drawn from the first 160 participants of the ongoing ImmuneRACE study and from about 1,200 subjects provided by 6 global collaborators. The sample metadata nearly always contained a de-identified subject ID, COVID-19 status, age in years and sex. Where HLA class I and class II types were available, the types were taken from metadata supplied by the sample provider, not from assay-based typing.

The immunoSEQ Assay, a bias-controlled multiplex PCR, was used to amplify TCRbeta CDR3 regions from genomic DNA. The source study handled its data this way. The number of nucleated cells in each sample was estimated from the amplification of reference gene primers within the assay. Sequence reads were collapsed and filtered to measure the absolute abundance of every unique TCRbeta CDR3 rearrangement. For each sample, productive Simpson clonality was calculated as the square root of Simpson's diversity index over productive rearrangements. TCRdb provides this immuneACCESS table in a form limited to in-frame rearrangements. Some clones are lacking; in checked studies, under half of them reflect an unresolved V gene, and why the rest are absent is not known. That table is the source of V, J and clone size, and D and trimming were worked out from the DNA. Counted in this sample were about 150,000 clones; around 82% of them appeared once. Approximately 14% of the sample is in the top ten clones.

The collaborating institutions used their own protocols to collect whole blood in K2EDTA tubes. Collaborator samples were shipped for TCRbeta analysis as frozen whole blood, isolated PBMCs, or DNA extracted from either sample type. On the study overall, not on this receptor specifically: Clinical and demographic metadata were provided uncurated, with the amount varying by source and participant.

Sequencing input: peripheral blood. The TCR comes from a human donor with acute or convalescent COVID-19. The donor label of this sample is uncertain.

The CDR3 region reads CASSSWSGASYEQYF. The sequence in DNA is TGCGCCAGCAGCTCCTGGAGCGGGGCCTCCTACGAGCAGTACTTC. The V and J segments used are TRBV5-1 and TRBJ2-7; 7 bases in the middle match TRBD2. Trimming removed 3 bases from V and 0 bases from J; the gene matches leave 6 bases unexplained. The CDR3 measures 15 amino acids from cysteine to phenylalanine. CDR3 DNA is the only sequence kept; it has 45 bases, read in frame from the first base. From a lookup of the germline V gene, CDR1 and CDR2 are SGHRS and YFSETQ.